One and the same sample provided the 30 T cell receptor beta chains below, sequenced in a study of T cell changes during pregnancy in multiple sclerosis. Produced via immunoSEQ multiplex PCR; TCRdb's table is partial and in-frame only. Of 40,000 to 55,000 clones listed, 85% to 95% were seen once; the top ten hold around 0.6%. Material: CD4+ T cells from peripheral blood mononuclear cells, obtained after pregnancy. The receptors here all came from a female donor in good health, enrolled as a control in a pregnancy study.

The chain couples TRBV7-2 to TRBJ2-2; a possible D gene is TRBD2 (6 bases). The CDR3 spans 16 residues. Germline V gene sequence: CDR1 SGHTA, CDR2 FQGNSA. V was pared by 1 base and J by 4 bases, with 13 bases between. The DNA of the CDR3 is TGTGCCAGCAGCTTAGGACCGGGAGACCCCACCGGGGAGCTGTTTTTT. As protein: CASSLGPGDPTGELFF.

This chain links TRBV4-2 with TRBJ2-5; 8 bases map to TRBD2. CDR1 LGHNA and CDR2 YNFKEQ come from the germline V gene. The CDR3 consists of 15 residues. J gave up 6 bases and V 4 bases, and 10 bases lay outside the gene matches. In DNA, the CDR3 is TGTGCCAGCAGCCCCCTTAACGGGGGGGCGAAGACCCAGTACTTC. Protein: CASSPLNGGAKTQYF.

The chain is built from TRBV2 and TRBJ2-7, with 7 bases matching TRBD2. The CDR3 has 15 amino acids. With 5 bases clipped from V and 3 bases from J, the junction kept 10 bases outside the gene matches. The germline CDR1 and CDR2 sequences are SNHLY and FYNNEI. CDR3 DNA sequence: TGTGCCAGCAGTCCCCCACTGGCGGGAGTCTACGAGCAGTACTTC. It translates to CASSPPLAGVYEQYF. The whole variable domain, remainder taken from reference TRBV2 and TRBJ2-7, is EPEVTQTPSHQVTQMGQEVILRCVPISNHLYFYWYRQILGQKVEFLVSFYNNEISEKSEIFDDQFSVERPDGSNFTLKIRSTKLEDSAMYFCASSPPLAGVYEQYFGPGTRLTVT.

The V call is TRBV9, the J call TRBJ2-1; TRBD2 might be the D (7 bases). V lost 4 bases and J 9 bases, leaving 23 bases between the germline ends. Looked up from germline, CDR1 is SGDLS and CDR2 is YYNGEE. The CDR3 is made up of 16 amino acids. Written as DNA, the CDR3 is TGTGCCAGCAGCCCACAAGTTGGGGGGGCCCTGGGTGAGCAGTTCTTC. It translates to CASSPQVGGALGEQFF.

The chain links TRBV5-5 to TRBJ2-5; 16 bases are shared with TRBD2. V lost 2 bases to trimming and J lost 4 bases; unmatched junction nucleotides: 8. The CDR3 is 18 amino acids. In germline, CDR1 is SGHKS, CDR2 YYEKEE (reference sequence). The CDR3 protein is CASSFPGTSGGAGETQYF. The CDR3 nucleotides are TGTGCCAGCAGCTTCCCCGGGACTAGCGGGGGGGCCGGAGAGACCCAGTACTTC.

This clone is a singleton in its sample. The chain joins TRBV14 to TRBJ1-3, with D possibly being TRBD1 (6 bases). V dropped 4 bases and J dropped 5 bases, with 15 bases sitting between them. The CDR3 loop spans 15 amino acids. Germline CDR1 is SGHDN and CDR2 is FVKESK. For the CDR3, the DNA is TGTGCCAGCAGCCTATTCATCGGACAGAGAAACACCATATATTTT. It is translated as CASSLFIGQRNTIYF.

The V gene is TRBV28, the J gene TRBJ2-1; TRBD1 is a possible D gene (6 bases). CDR1 MDHEN and CDR2 SYDVKM come from the germline V gene. CDR3 length: 15 amino acids. Trimming left V 6 bases short and J 3 bases short, with 15 bases between. This CDR3 reads CASRPVKGGYNEQFF. The CDR3 nucleotides read TGTGCCAGCAGGCCCGTTAAAGGGGGCTACAATGAGCAGTTCTTC. Full variable domain (remainder filled in from reference TRBV28 and TRBJ2-1): DVKVTQSSRYLVKRTGEKVFLECVQDMDHENMFWYRQDPGLGLRLIYFSYDVKMKEKGDIPEGYSVSREKKERFSLILESASTNQTSMYLCASRPVKGGYNEQFFGPGTRLTVL.

The chain couples TRBV18 to TRBJ2-7, with TRBD1 matching over 10 bases. The CDR3 has 14 amino acids. Trimming at V came to 5 bases and at J to 7 bases, leaving 8 bases not matched to a gene. The germline gives CDR1 KGHSH, CDR2 LQKENI. The CDR3 coding sequence is TGTGCCAGCTCAAACAGACAGGGGGCGAGGGAGCAGTACTTC. It yields the protein CASSNRQGAREQYF.

This chain connects TRBV14 to TRBJ1-5; perhaps TRBD1 as D (5 bases). This CDR3 has 15 amino acids. CDR1 and CDR2 (germline): SGHDN, FVKESK. V was trimmed by 1 base and J by 1 base, leaving 8 bases between them. CDR3 coding DNA: TGTGCCAGCAGCCAAGGTCAGGGAAGCAATCAGCCCCAGCATTTT. Its translation is CASSQGQGSNQPQHF.

The genes are TRBV6-5 and TRBJ2-7; 7 nucleotides line up with TRBD1. J lost 1 base, V lost 10 bases, and 7 bases had no gene match. The CDR3 is 13 amino acids. Germline assignment: CDR1 MNHEY and CDR2 SVGAGI. For the CDR3, the DNA is TGTGCCACCAAACAGGGGAATTCCTACGAGCAGTACTTC. It codes for CATKQGNSYEQYF.

The chain uses TRBV7-3 and TRBJ1-1; no reliable D call. Per the germline V gene, CDR1 is SGHTA and CDR2 is FQGTGA. The CDR3 sequence is 13 residues long. The V end was cut by 5 bases, the J end by 4 bases, with 11 bases between. CDR3: CASSLDSSTEAFF. CDR3 nucleotides: TGTGCCAGCAGCCTAGATTCCAGCACTGAAGCTTTCTTT.

The chain is built from TRBV5-6 and TRBJ2-1; TRBD2 matches at 12 bases. The CDR3 consists of 14 residues. V lost 5 bases to trimming and J lost 12 bases; unmatched junction nucleotides: 9. Germline CDR1 is SGHDT and CDR2 is YYEEEE. In DNA form, the CDR3 reads TGTGCCAGCAGAACTAGCGGGGGGAAAATAGCGCAGTTCTTC. Encoded protein: CASRTSGGKIAQFF.

The chain has TRBV16 and TRBJ2-7; 7 bases align to TRBD2. V dropped 5 bases and J dropped 2; count of bases not matched to a gene: 6. Germline lookup yields CDR1 KGHSY and CDR2 FQNENV. CDR3 length: 14 residues. The CDR3 spells CASSKWEGPYEQYF. As DNA, the CDR3 is TGTGCCAGCAGCAAGTGGGAGGGCCCCTACGAGCAGTACTTC.

The chain joins TRBV4-1 to TRBJ2-7, with 12 nucleotides matching TRBD2. V was pared by 2 bases and J by 9 bases, with 17 bases of the junction left unmatched. The CDR3 covers 18 residues. CDR1 and CDR2 (germline): MGHRA, YSYEKL. CDR3 DNA sequence: TGCGCCAGCAGCCAAAGTGGCCGTGCAGGGACTAGCGGGCCCCGGCAGTACTTC. This translates into CASSQSGRAGTSGPRQYF.

This clone was seen just once. The CDR3 nucleotides read TGTGCCAGCAGCTTGGTAGCAGGGGAGGGCTACACCTTC. Translating it yields CASSLVAGEGYTF. J is TRBJ1-2 and V is TRBV5-5, with D possibly matching TRBD1 (6 bases). The germline V gene encodes CDR1 SGHKS and CDR2 YYEKEE (reference sequence). Trimming removed 0 bases at V and 8 bases at J, with 11 bases between. This CDR3 has 13 residues.

V gene TRBV28 combines with J gene TRBJ1-1; 10 positions agree with TRBD1. Trimming cost V 4 bases and J 4 bases; bases outside gene matches: 6. This CDR3 contains 15 residues. The germline CDR1 and CDR2 sequences are MDHEN and SYDVKM. In DNA form, the CDR3 reads TGTGCCAGCAGTTCGCCGACAGGGGGCCCCACTGAAGCTTTCTTT. Amino acids: CASSSPTGGPTEAFF.

This rearrangement joins TRBV5-6 to TRBJ2-2; 7 bases fit TRBD2. V lost 1 base and J lost 6; bases outside the gene matches: 6. The CDR3 length is 15 residues. The germline CDR1 and CDR2 sequences are SGHDT and YYEEEE. The CDR3 coding sequence is TGTGCCAGCAGCTTGATTGGGAGGGTCCCCGGGGAGCTGTTTTTT. This sequence encodes CASSLIGRVPGELFF.

The V and J genes are TRBV6-1 and TRBJ2-1; a weak D match, TRBD2 (5 bases). Trimming shortened V by 6 bases and J by 2 bases, and 11 bases separated the two germline ends. The germline V gene encodes CDR1 MNHNS and CDR2 SASEGT. CDR3 size: 14 residues. The CDR3 loop reads CASRGQRTYNEQFF. CDR3 DNA: TGTGCCAGCAGAGGTCAGCGGACCTACAATGAGCAGTTCTTC.

This clone was observed once. The CDR3 DNA reads TGTGCCACGGGACAGATTAGGGCTGAAGCTTTCTTT. Its translation: CATGQIRAEAFF. This rearrangement joins TRBV7-9 to TRBJ1-1; 7 nucleotides align to TRBD1. Germline trimming cut 10 bases from V and 6 bases from J; bases unmatched to any gene: 8. The CDR3 contains 12 residues. Germline CDR1 reads SEHNR; CDR2 reads FQNEAQ (reference sequence).

The V call is TRBV9, the J call TRBJ1-6, with D maybe TRBD1 (6 bases). V was trimmed by 3 bases and J by 9 bases, leaving 16 bases between them. The germline V gene has CDR1 SGDLS and CDR2 YYNGEE. The CDR3 has 15 amino acids. CDR3 in amino acids: CASSGSGTRGSPLHF. Written as DNA, the CDR3 is TGTGCCAGCAGCGGATCGGGGACCAGGGGTTCACCCCTCCACTTT. Filled out from reference TRBV9 and TRBJ1-6, the complete variable domain reads DSGVTQTPKHLITATGQRVTLRCSPRSGDLSVYWYQQSLDQGLQFLIQYYNGEERAKGNILERFSAQQFPDLHSELNLSSLELGDSALYFCASSGSGTRGSPLHFGNGTRLTVT.

This chain uses TRBV5-6 with TRBJ1-2; D unclear. Between the trimmed V and J ends, which lost 0 bases and 2 bases, there was a span of 14 bases. The CDR3 consists of 16 residues. The germline CDR1 and CDR2 sequences are SGHDT and YYEEEE. This chain's CDR3 is CASSLDSLFSNYGYTF. DNA for the CDR3: TGTGCCAGCAGCTTGGACAGTCTCTTTTCCAACTATGGCTACACCTTC.

The CDR3 spells CASSPTTGSSEQFF. The CDR3 nucleotides read TGTGCCAGCTCACCAACGACAGGATCTTCCGAGCAGTTCTTC. V and J are TRBV18 and TRBJ2-1; a possible D gene is TRBD1 (6 bases). The CDR3 consists of 14 residues. Germline V gene lookup returns CDR1 KGHSH and CDR2 LQKENI. V was clipped by 2 bases and J by 10 bases, with 15 bases between them.

As DNA, the CDR3 is TGTGCCAGCAGCCAGGATCTAGCGGGGGGGAACAATGAGCAGTTCTTC. As protein: CASSQDLAGGNNEQFF. The gene calls are TRBV4-2 and TRBJ2-1; TRBD2 aligns across 12 bases. V lost 3 bases to trimming and J lost 5 bases; unmatched junction nucleotides: 5. The CDR3 covers 16 residues. CDR1 and CDR2 from the germline V gene are LGHNA and YNFKEQ.

The V and J genes are TRBV7-3 and TRBJ2-3; the match to TRBD2 covers 10 bases. Germline lookup yields CDR1 SGHTA and CDR2 FQGTGA. The V and J ends lost 4 bases and 4 bases, in that order; junction bases with no gene match: 2. This CDR3 spans 14 amino acids. CDR3: CASSYLAGADTQYF. CDR3 coding DNA: TGTGCCAGCAGCTATCTAGCGGGGGCAGATACGCAGTATTTT. The full variable domain, its missing parts supplied by reference TRBV7-3 and TRBJ2-3, is GAGVSQTPSNKVTEKGKYVELRCDPISGHTALYWYRQSLGQGPEFLIYFQGTGAADDSGLPNDRFFAVRPEGSVSTLKIQRTERGDSAVYLCASSYLAGADTQYFGPGTRLTVL.

This sequence joins TRBV6-1 and TRBJ1-5, with TRBD1 as a possible D gene (5 bases). CDR3 length: 15 residues. The germline V and J ends were trimmed by 3 bases and 0 bases, with 9 bases remaining between them. Germline CDR1 MNHNS, CDR2 SASEGT. The CDR3 here is CASSEMTASNQPQHF. CDR3 nucleotides: TGTGCCAGCAGTGAGATGACAGCTAGCAATCAGCCCCAGCATTTT.

This clone is a singleton in its sample. The genes are TRBV21-1 and TRBJ2-5; the table's D gene call, TRBD2, was not cross checked with the DNA. TRBV21-1 is a pseudogene segment. The CDR3 totals 15 residues. CDR3 coding DNA: TGTGCCAGCAGCCCCTCGGAGGGATTCCAAGAGACCCAGTACTTC. This gives the protein CASSPSEGFQETQYF.

The V call is TRBV5-1, the J call TRBJ1-1, with TRBD1 matching 7 bases. J lost 0 bases, V lost 1 base, and 3 bases had no gene match. CDR1 and CDR2 from the germline V gene are SGHRS and YFSETQ. The CDR3 totals 15 residues. The CDR3 loop reads CASSLTGTVNTEAFF. In DNA, the CDR3 is TGCGCCAGCAGCTTGACCGGGACAGTGAACACTGAAGCTTTCTTT.

The V call is TRBV6-5, the J call TRBJ2-3; 7 bases fit TRBD1. The CDR3 extends over 14 amino acids. V was clipped by 8 bases and J by 6 bases; unmatched bases: 11. The V gene's germline CDR1 is MNHEY and CDR2 SVGAGI. The CDR3 region has the DNA TGTGCCAGCGGCCGGGACAGTGACCCGGATACGCAGTATTTT. It codes for CASGRDSDPDTQYF.

This rearrangement joins TRBV4-1 to TRBJ1-6; a weak D match, TRBD1 (6 bases). The CDR3 covers 18 residues. Germline values: CDR1 MGHRA, CDR2 YSYEKL. The V gene lost 3 bases and the J gene lost 2 bases, with 17 bases spanning the gap. The CDR3 here is CASSQTGQKDPYNSPLHF. In DNA form, the CDR3 reads TGCGCCAGCAGCCAGACGGGACAAAAGGACCCCTATAATTCACCCCTCCACTTT.

The chain employs TRBV28 and TRBJ2-4; a weak D match, TRBD1 (6 bases). Germline V gene lookup returns CDR1 MDHEN and CDR2 SYDVKM. This CDR3 is built from 16 residues. Deletions cut 6 bases from V and 0 bases from J, with 15 bases between. CDR3 protein: CASSLRGLLAKNIQYF. Here the CDR3 DNA reads TGTGCCAGCAGCCTCAGGGGATTACTAGCCAAAAACATTCAGTACTTC.